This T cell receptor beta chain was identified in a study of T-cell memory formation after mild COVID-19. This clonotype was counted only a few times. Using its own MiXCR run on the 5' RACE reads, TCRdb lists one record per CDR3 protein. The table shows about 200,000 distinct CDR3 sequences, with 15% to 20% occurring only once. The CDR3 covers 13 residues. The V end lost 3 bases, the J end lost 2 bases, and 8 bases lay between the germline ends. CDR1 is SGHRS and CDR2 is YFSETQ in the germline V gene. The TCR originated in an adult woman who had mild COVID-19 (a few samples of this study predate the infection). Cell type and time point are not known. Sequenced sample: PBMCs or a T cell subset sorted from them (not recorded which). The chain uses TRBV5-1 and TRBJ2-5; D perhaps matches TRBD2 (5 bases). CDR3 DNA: TGCGCCAGCAGCTCGTGGGAGCAAGAGACCCAGTACTTC. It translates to CASSSWEQETQYF. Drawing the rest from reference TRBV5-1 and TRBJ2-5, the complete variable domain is KAGVTQTPRYLIKTRGQQVTLSCSPISGHRSVSWYQQTPGQGLQFLFEYFSETQRNKGNFPGRFSGRQFSNSRSEMNVSTLELGDSALYLCASSSWEQETQYFGPGTRLLVL.